One sample yielded the 27 T cell receptor beta chains listed below, sequenced in a study of neoadjuvant nivolumab and ipilimumab in lung cancer. Profiled with immunoSEQ multiplex PCR; TCRdb holds only in-frame clones, not every one. Seen here are 25,000 to 35,000 clones, 83% observed once, and the top ten hold 4% to 6%. The source material was tumor tissue, sampled after neoadjuvant nivolumab, alone or with ipilimumab, at or shortly before surgery. All receptors come from an adult with non-small cell lung cancer.

In DNA, the CDR3 is TGCGCCAGCAGCTTGATTGGGACAGGTCAAGAGACCCAGTACTTC. This encodes CASSLIGTGQETQYF. The chain joins TRBV5-1 to TRBJ2-5; TRBD1 matches at 8 bases. Trimming cost V 1 base and J 2 bases; bases outside gene matches: 4. The CDR3 consists of 15 residues. Germline V gene sequence: CDR1 SGHRS, CDR2 YFSETQ.

This clone has a single count. The chain links TRBV7-9 to TRBJ1-5; no clear D. This CDR3 region has 14 residues. Trimming removed 0 bases from V and 1 base from J, with 4 bases in between. CDR1 is SEHNR, CDR2 FQNEAQ, per germline (reference sequence). Written as DNA, the CDR3 is TGTGCCAGCAGCTTAGCGAACAGCAATCAGCCCCAGCATTTT. Its translation: CASSLANSNQPQHF.

This chain connects TRBV7-9 to TRBJ2-2, with TRBD2 as a possible D gene (7 bases). Trimming cost V 3 bases and J 6 bases, with 14 bases left between them. In germline, CDR1 is SEHNR, CDR2 FQNEAQ (reference sequence). The CDR3 length is 15 residues. CDR3 DNA sequence: TGTGCCAGCAGCTTCGACGGGGGGCGGGCCGGGGAGCTGTTTTTT. Encoded protein: CASSFDGGRAGELFF.

This clone was recorded once. The gene calls are TRBV6-5 and TRBJ2-7; perhaps TRBD1 as D (6 bases). CDR3 length equals 14 residues. V was clipped by 3 bases and J by 2 bases, with 11 bases between them. Looked up from germline, CDR1 is MNHEY and CDR2 is SVGAGI. The CDR3 bases are TGTGCCAGCAGTTATCGGGACACCACCTACGAGCAGTACTTC. This codes for CASSYRDTTYEQYF.

This chain uses TRBV6-1 with TRBJ2-3; 10 bases are shared with TRBD2. The junction had 11 bases not matched to a gene; V was cut back by 1 base and J by 1 base. The germline V gene encodes CDR1 MNHNS and CDR2 SASEGT. The CDR3 runs to 19 residues. CDR3 bases: TGTGCCAGCAGTGAAGATCCCAGCGGGAGGGCCCTCGGCACAGATACGCAGTATTTT. Its translation is CASSEDPSGRALGTDTQYF.

V gene TRBV5-1 combines with J gene TRBJ2-2; 7 nucleotides align to TRBD1. Germline-derived CDR1 and CDR2 are SGHRS and YFSETQ. Losses at the gene ends were 0 bases for V and 6 bases for J; bases not matched to a gene: 8. The CDR3 totals 16 residues. The CDR3 here is CASSLDGTVGPGELFF. The CDR3 DNA reads TGCGCCAGCAGCTTGGATGGGACAGTAGGACCCGGGGAGCTGTTTTTT.

The chain couples TRBV10-3 to TRBJ2-1; D is unclear. Germline V gives CDR1 ENHRY, CDR2 SYGVKD. The CDR3 is 11 residues long. With 4 bases removed from V and 7 bases from J, the gap between germline ends came to 5 bases. DNA of the CDR3: TGTGCCATCAGTGCGGAAAATGAGCAGTTCTTC. Translation: CAISAENEQFF.

In nucleotides, the CDR3 is TGCACCAGCAGCCAAGACCCGCGGGGGCTGAGGCGAAGTGAGCAGTTCTTC. Translation: CTSSQDPRGLRRSEQFF. The genes are TRBV1 and TRBJ2-1; the D call TRBD2 from the table was never checked on the DNA. TRBV1 is reported as a pseudogene. The CDR3 totals 17 residues.

This rearrangement joins TRBV5-4 to TRBJ1-4; TRBD1 might be the D (6 bases). The V end was cut by 2 bases, the J end by 5 bases, with 10 bases between. Germline CDR1 SGHNT, CDR2 YYREEE (reference sequence). CDR3 length: 14 amino acids. The CDR3 reads CASSFGQNNEKLFF. CDR3 DNA sequence: TGTGCCAGCAGCTTTGGACAGAACAATGAAAAACTGTTTTTT.

V usage is TRBV6-1 and J usage is TRBJ1-4, with D possibly matching TRBD1 (5 bases). Germline V gene sequence: CDR1 MNHNS, CDR2 SASEGT. This CDR3 is 16 amino acids long. Trimming left V 3 bases short and J 0 bases short, with 11 bases between. The CDR3 reads CASSDLRGPTNEKLFF. Written as DNA, the CDR3 is TGTGCCAGCAGTGATTTAAGGGGCCCAACTAATGAAAAACTGTTTTTT.

The J gene is TRBJ2-3, the V gene TRBV7-9; D not certain. This CDR3 has 16 residues. Per germline, CDR1 SEHNR and CDR2 FQNEAQ (reference sequence). With 1 base removed from V and 2 bases from J, the gap between germline ends came to 13 bases. Here the CDR3 reads CASSLVGLSNTDTQYF. The CDR3 DNA is TGTGCCAGCAGCTTAGTAGGGCTATCCAACACAGATACGCAGTATTTT.

The CDR3 DNA reads as TGTGCCAGCAGTTTTATAGGGGCCCAACATAGCAATCAGCCCCAGCATTTT. Encoded protein: CASSFIGAQHSNQPQHF. The chain combines TRBV28 with TRBJ1-5, with D maybe TRBD1 (5 bases). This CDR3 has 17 residues. Trimming removed 3 bases at V and 0 bases at J, with 15 bases between. Germline CDR1 reads MDHEN; CDR2 reads SYDVKM.

The chain uses TRBV19 and TRBJ1-5; D gene ambiguous. V was shortened by 10 bases and J by 0 bases, with 22 bases between the two germline ends. This CDR3 has 17 amino acids. CDR1 and CDR2 from the germline V gene are LNHDA and SQIVND (reference sequence). This CDR3 is CATMIGSAGNSNQPQHF. The CDR3 nucleotides are TGTGCCACCATGATAGGGTCGGCAGGTAATAGCAATCAGCCCCAGCATTTT.

The chain uses TRBV5-6 and TRBJ1-2; a weak D match, TRBD1 (6 bases). Trimming left V 2 bases short and J 4 bases short, with 15 bases between. The germline gives CDR1 SGHDT, CDR2 YYEEEE. This CDR3 is 15 amino acids long. The CDR3 reads CASSLASGTSYGYTF. The CDR3 DNA reads TGTGCCAGCAGCTTAGCCTCCGGGACAAGCTATGGCTACACCTTC.

J is TRBJ2-7 and V is TRBV29-1; TRBD1 matches at 7 bases. Germline V gives CDR1 SQVTM, CDR2 ANQGSEA. Trimming at V came to 7 bases and at J to 2 bases, leaving 5 bases not matched to a gene. The CDR3 has 12 amino acids. CDR3 bases: TGCAGCGCTGTACAGGGGACCTACGAGCAGTACTTC. This codes for CSAVQGTYEQYF.

This clone has only a few counts. This chain uses TRBV18 with TRBJ1-1, with D perhaps TRBD1 (5 bases). Per the germline V gene, CDR1 is KGHSH and CDR2 is LQKENI. V lost 6 bases and J 1 base, leaving 9 bases between the germline ends. This CDR3 is built from 13 residues. CDR3 sequence reads: CASSLDRNTEAFF. DNA of the CDR3: TGTGCCAGCTCCCTCGACAGGAACACTGAAGCTTTCTTT.

This rearrangement joins TRBV5-1 to TRBJ2-5; weak D call: TRBD1 (5 bases). This CDR3 region has 14 residues. V lost 1 base and J 1 base, leaving 8 bases between the germline ends. Germline CDR1 reads SGHRS; CDR2 reads YFSETQ. CDR3 bases: TGCGCCAGCAGCTTGTGGGGCCCCCAAGAGACCCAGTACTTC. This codes for CASSLWGPQETQYF.

The V and J genes are TRBV29-1 and TRBJ1-2; D is unresolved. Germline V gives CDR1 SQVTM, CDR2 ANQGSEA. V was pared by 4 bases and J by 0 bases, with 12 bases between. There are 14 residues in the CDR3. CDR3 protein: CSVGLRIANYGYTF. As DNA, the CDR3 is TGCAGCGTTGGCCTCAGGATCGCTAACTATGGCTACACCTTC.

The rearrangement joins TRBV6-4 to TRBJ1-1, with D unclear. CDR3 length: 13 residues. The germline V gene encodes CDR1 MRHNA and CDR2 SNTAGT. Trimming pared 8 bases from V and 1 base from J, leaving 11 bases between. CDR3 sequence (DNA): TGTGCCAGCCGGGTTTTTCCGAACACTGAAGCTTTCTTT. It specifies CASRVFPNTEAFF.

The chain employs TRBV6-6 and TRBJ1-1; D is undetermined. The CDR3 has 14 amino acids. CDR1 and CDR2 (germline): MNHNY, SVGAGI (reference sequence). V lost 0 bases and J lost 6, with 11 bases in between. CDR3 DNA sequence: TGTGCCAGCAGTTACTCGACATGGGATCCTGAAGCTTTCTTT. Protein: CASSYSTWDPEAFF.

The V call is TRBV5-5, the J call TRBJ2-2; D uncertain. The CDR3 consists of 17 residues. Germline lookup yields CDR1 SGHKS and CDR2 YYEKEE (reference sequence). Deletions cut 1 base from V and 0 bases from J, with 13 bases between. The CDR3 reads CASSLLRRLSNTGELFF. As DNA, the CDR3 is TGTGCCAGCAGCTTGTTGCGGAGACTTTCGAACACCGGGGAGCTGTTTTTT.

The gene calls are TRBV14 and TRBJ2-4, with 8 positions matching TRBD1. The CDR3 covers 15 residues. Germline V gene sequence: CDR1 SGHDN, CDR2 FVKESK. V dropped 2 bases and J dropped 7; count of bases not matched to a gene: 7. Here the CDR3 DNA reads TGTGCCAGCAGCCAACCCGGGACAGGAGCTAACATTCAGTACTTC. Its translation is CASSQPGTGANIQYF.

This clone was seen more than once but under ten times. The V and J genes are TRBV30 and TRBJ1-2, with D perhaps matching TRBD1 (6 bases). The CDR3 is 14 amino acids. Per the germline V gene, CDR1 is GTSNPN and CDR2 is SVGIG (reference sequence). V dropped 1 base and J dropped 5 bases, with 14 bases sitting between them. The CDR3 DNA sequence: TGTGCCTGGAGTGCCGGACAGCGGGGATATGGCTACACCTTC. Protein product: CAWSAGQRGYGYTF.

V and J are TRBV30 and TRBJ2-5; no reliable D call. Germline V gene lookup returns CDR1 GTSNPN and CDR2 SVGIG (reference sequence). This CDR3 has 13 amino acids. Deletions cut 0 bases from V and 3 bases from J, with 8 bases between. The CDR3 sequence is CAWSVVDEETQYF. CDR3 nucleotides: TGTGCCTGGAGTGTGGTCGACGAAGAGACCCAGTACTTC.

This sequence joins TRBV5-4 and TRBJ2-3; 7 bases line up with TRBD1. The J segment lost 4 bases and the V segment lost 1 base, leaving 3 bases of the junction unmatched. CDR1 is SGHNT, CDR2 YYREEE, per germline (reference sequence). The CDR3 totals 14 residues. CDR3 loop: CASSLPTGADTQYF. CDR3 sequence (DNA): TGTGCCAGCAGCTTGCCTACAGGGGCAGATACGCAGTATTTT.

This chain uses TRBV7-2 with TRBJ2-7; possible D gene TRBD1, 6 bases. V was shortened by 5 bases and J by 3 bases, with 14 bases between the two germline ends. The CDR3 length is 14 residues. Germline V lookup: CDR1 SGHTA, CDR2 FQGNSA. CDR3 nucleotide sequence: TGTGCCAGCAGCCCGCCGGGACACAACTACGAGCAGTACTTC. Its translation is CASSPPGHNYEQYF.

The rearrangement uses TRBV18 and TRBJ2-2; a weak D match, TRBD1 (5 bases). CDR3 length: 14 amino acids. CDR1 and CDR2 from the germline V gene are KGHSH and LQKENI. V lost 6 bases and J lost 2, with 10 bases in between. The CDR3 coding sequence is TGTGCCAGCTCCCCCGACAGTAACACCGGGGAGCTGTTTTTT. Protein sequence: CASSPDSNTGELFF.